This T cell receptor (beta chain) was sequenced for a study of blood T cell repertoires in COVID-19. The V segment lost 3 bases and the J segment 7 bases; nucleotides outside the gene matches: 14. The CDR3 runs to 17 residues. CDR1 is LNHDA, CDR2 SQIVND, per germline (reference sequence). Under the authors' procedure: Counts of nucleated cells, estimated from reference gene primer amplification, were obtained. Profiling relied on immunoSEQ multiplex PCR, and the TCRdb table lists in-frame clones only, not all of them. V and J calls and clone size come straight from that table; D and trimming were deduced from the DNA. The repertoire includes approximately 300,000 clones, approximately 85% of them detected once, and 0.87% sits in the top ten. Seattle enrolled patients during active infection and tracked them longitudinally.

This chain joins TRBV19 and TRBJ1-5; 8 bases agree with TRBD1. The TCR comes from a human donor with COVID-19, enrolled during active disease. The donor label of this sample is uncertain. Sequenced material: peripheral blood. Written as DNA, the CDR3 is TGTGCCAGTAGTATGCGTATGGGGCAGGGGGCTAGGCAGCCCCAGCATTTT. Translating it yields CASSMRMGQGARQPQHF.